This T cell receptor beta chain was retrieved from a study of OX40 agonist ivuxolimab in advanced cancers. Background on the study: Averaging roughly 60 years in age, with a range of about 23 to 79, the cohort was 82.7% male. Previous treatment with anti-PD-1, anti-PD-L1 or anti-CTLA-4 therapy was allowed; 30% to 50% had received some.

CDR3 length equals 13 residues. Germline-derived CDR1 and CDR2 are SEHNR and FQNEAQ (reference sequence). Between the trimmed V and J ends, which lost 4 bases and 0 bases, there was a span of 7 bases. Notes on this clone: The antigen remains unidentified.

Study-wide points: In the expanded peripheral T cells, antigen specificity was never determined. Some nonresponders likewise displayed low normalized T-cell clonal expansion.

Libraries were prepared by immunoSEQ multiplex PCR; TCRdb keeps only in-frame clonotypes and omits some of them. The sample yields 50,000 to 65,000 clones, more than 85% seen once. This chain connects TRBV7-9 to TRBJ2-7; unclear D gene. The sequence was obtained from an adult with an advanced solid tumor such as melanoma, head and neck, liver or kidney cancer. This sample comprised CD4+ or CD8+ T cells sorted from blood, obtained in a trial of the OX40 agonist ivuxolimab. The CDR3 protein is CASSSASSYEQYF. The DNA of the CDR3 is TGTGCCAGCAGCTCAGCAAGCTCCTACGAGCAGTACTTC.